These 15 T cell receptor beta chains came from one sample sequenced in a study of graft-versus-host responses after intestinal transplantation. Sequencing was performed with immunoSEQ multiplex PCR; in TCRdb, only in-frame clones are kept and a portion is missing. The sample has 10,000 or so clones; roughly 27% are singletons. Sample: alloreactive CD4+ T cells from a mixed lymphocyte reaction culture, taken before intestinal transplant. Regarding subset: CFSE-low proliferating T cells sorted from roughly six-day pre-transplant mixed lymphocyte reaction (GvH or HvG direction). The receptors here all came from a human patient who received an intestinal transplant.

The chain has TRBV6-6 and TRBJ2-7; D unresolved. The CDR3 is 14 residues long. V dropped 0 bases and J dropped 2 bases, with 8 bases sitting between them. Per germline, CDR1 MNHNY and CDR2 SVGAGI (reference sequence). CDR3 sequence reads: CASSYSGSPYEQYF. Written as DNA, the CDR3 is TGTGCCAGCAGTTACTCAGGTTCCCCCTACGAGCAGTACTTC.

This clone was counted a few times. The chain employs TRBV4-1 and TRBJ2-7; D is undetermined. The CDR3 length is 13 residues. Trimming left V 3 bases short and J 2 bases short, with 8 bases between. Germline CDR1 reads MGHRA; CDR2 reads YSYEKL. In DNA form, the CDR3 reads TGCGCCAGCAGCCAGGACGTACCCTACGAGCAGTACTTC. Encoded protein: CASSQDVPYEQYF.

This clone was counted once. The chain uses TRBV5-7 and TRBJ1-1, with D possibly TRBD1 on 6 matching bases. TRBV5-7 is assigned to the ORF class and has an uncertain function. Between the trimmed V and J ends, which lost 4 bases and 3 bases, there was a span of 13 bases. The CDR3 runs to 14 residues. The CDR3 region has the DNA TGTGCCAGCAGCCCGGGGGGGGCATACACTGAAGCTTTCTTT. It codes for CASSPGGAYTEAFF.

By share, this clone counts as medium-sized. The chain employs TRBV7-6 and TRBJ2-1, with 8 nucleotides matching TRBD2. The CDR3 is 16 residues long. V gave up 5 bases and J gave up 7 bases; unmatched junction bases: 13. The germline CDR1 and CDR2 sequences are SGHVS and FNYEAQ. CDR3: CASSHGGGVGGNEQFF. The CDR3 coding sequence is TGTGCCAGCAGCCACGGGGGGGGAGTAGGTGGAAATGAGCAGTTCTTC.

This clone was seen a few times. V gene TRBV11-2 combines with J gene TRBJ1-2; 7 bases agree with TRBD1. J gave up 0 bases and V 5 bases, and 12 bases lay outside the gene matches. The CDR3 is made up of 17 amino acids. Germline values: CDR1 SGHAT, CDR2 FQNNGV. CDR3 sequence: CASSAWDSEEPNYGYTF. For the CDR3, the DNA is TGTGCCAGCAGCGCTTGGGACAGTGAGGAACCTAACTATGGCTACACCTTC.

Written as DNA, the CDR3 is TGTGCCAGCAGCCACGGAGAGGCCCTGTACCACGAGCAGTACTTC. Translation gives CASSHGEALYHEQYF. The chain uses TRBV7-6 and TRBJ2-7; D is uncertain. Trimming took 5 bases from V and 5 from J, leaving 19 bases between them. The CDR3 runs 15 residues. Germline V CDR1 and CDR2: SGHVS, FNYEAQ.

The chain links TRBV19 to TRBJ2-5; D gene ambiguous. V was trimmed by 4 bases and J by 9 bases, leaving 21 bases between them. This CDR3 region has 15 residues. Per the germline V gene, CDR1 is LNHDA and CDR2 is SQIVND (reference sequence). DNA of the CDR3: TGTGCCAGTAGTACCTTTTCCGGCCCCGTGGAGCCCCAGTACTTC. This gives the protein CASSTFSGPVEPQYF.

V gene TRBV19 combines with J gene TRBJ2-3; 12 bases line up with TRBD2. After removal of 3 bases from V and 2 bases from J, the junction contained 6 bases not matched to a gene. Germline CDR1 LNHDA, CDR2 SQIVND (reference sequence). This CDR3 contains 17 residues. CDR3 nucleotide sequence: TGTGCCAGTAGTATCCCTTGGACTAGCGGGATCACAGATACGCAGTATTTT. It specifies CASSIPWTSGITDTQYF. The variable domain in full, with the rest retrieved from reference TRBV19 and TRBJ2-3, is DGGITQSPKYLFRKEGQNVTLSCEQNLNHDAMYWYRQDPGQGLRLIYYSQIVNDFQKGDIAEGYSVSREKKESFPLTVTSAQKNPTAFYLCASSIPWTSGITDTQYFGPGTRLTVL.

This rearrangement joins TRBV13 to TRBJ2-6; 10 nucleotides match TRBD2. V was clipped by 5 bases and J by 0 bases; unmatched bases: 4. The CDR3 totals 17 residues. The germline V gene has CDR1 PRHDT and CDR2 FYEKMQ (reference sequence). DNA for the CDR3: TGTGCCAGCAGCCTCCTAGCGGGGGACTCTGGGGCCAACGTCCTGACTTTC. Its translation is CASSLLAGDSGANVLTF.

There are a few counts of this clone. V usage is TRBV19 and J usage is TRBJ2-1; a weak D match, TRBD2 (5 bases). V was trimmed by 3 bases and J by 4 bases, leaving 13 bases between them. CDR3 length: 15 residues. Germline V gene data show CDR1 as LNHDA and CDR2 as SQIVND (reference sequence). DNA for the CDR3: TGTGCCAGTAGTATCGTGGATAGCGAATACAATGAGCAGTTCTTC. The encoded protein is CASSIVDSEYNEQFF.

The rearrangement joins TRBV4-1 to TRBJ1-1; D gene ambiguous. Germline lookup yields CDR1 MGHRA and CDR2 YSYEKL. The CDR3 loop spans 15 amino acids. Trimming cost V 4 bases and J 2 bases, with 14 bases left between them. This CDR3 is CASSLGAQANTEAFF. The CDR3 nucleotides are TGCGCCAGCAGCCTCGGAGCCCAGGCCAACACTGAAGCTTTCTTT.

This clone was found once. This chain joins TRBV13 and TRBJ2-3; no clear D. V was cut by 3 bases and J by 10 bases, with 11 bases left in between. CDR1 PRHDT and CDR2 FYEKMQ come from the germline V gene (reference sequence). There are 12 residues in the CDR3. The CDR3 loop reads CASSLVSSAQYF. The DNA for the CDR3 is TGTGCCAGCAGCTTGGTCTCATCGGCGCAGTATTTT. Filled out from reference TRBV13 and TRBJ2-3, the complete variable domain reads AAGVIQSPRHLIKEKRETATLKCYPIPRHDTVYWYQQGPGQDPQFLISFYEKMQSDKGSIPDRFSAQQFSDYHSELNMSSLELGDSALYFCASSLVSSAQYFGPGTRLTVL.

Notes on this clone: A much larger clone differs from this one at a single base, so this may be a read error. This sequence joins TRBV5-4 and TRBJ2-5, with D possibly matching TRBD1 (5 bases). The J call is uncertain, as TRBJ2-7 better fits the DNA end. Germline CDR1 is SGHNT and CDR2 is YYREEE (reference sequence). The CDR3 is made up of 17 amino acids. The CDR3 nucleotides are TGTGCCAGCAGCTTTTTAGTAGGGGAAATGGCACCGGGCGAGCAGTACTTC. Protein product: CASSFLVGEMAPGEQYF.

This clone was seen just once. This rearrangement joins TRBV6-1 to TRBJ2-1; TRBD1 or TRBD2 may be the D gene (5 bases each). V was shortened by 7 bases and J by 8 bases, with 18 bases between the two germline ends. CDR1 MNHNS and CDR2 SASEGT come from the germline V gene. The CDR3 consists of 14 residues. The CDR3 DNA reads as TGTGCCAGCATCCGGGACGGTTCTTGGGATGAGCAGTTCTTC. This sequence encodes CASIRDGSWDEQFF.

This clone was observed a few times. V and J are TRBV19 and TRBJ1-3, with D perhaps TRBD1 (5 bases). This CDR3 contains 17 residues. V shed 10 bases and J shed 0 bases, with 22 bases lying between them. Germline lookup yields CDR1 LNHDA and CDR2 SQIVND (reference sequence). The CDR3 here is CATPGMGTVSSGNTIYF. Written as DNA, the CDR3 is TGTGCCACTCCTGGCATGGGGACGGTTAGCTCTGGAAACACCATATATTTT.